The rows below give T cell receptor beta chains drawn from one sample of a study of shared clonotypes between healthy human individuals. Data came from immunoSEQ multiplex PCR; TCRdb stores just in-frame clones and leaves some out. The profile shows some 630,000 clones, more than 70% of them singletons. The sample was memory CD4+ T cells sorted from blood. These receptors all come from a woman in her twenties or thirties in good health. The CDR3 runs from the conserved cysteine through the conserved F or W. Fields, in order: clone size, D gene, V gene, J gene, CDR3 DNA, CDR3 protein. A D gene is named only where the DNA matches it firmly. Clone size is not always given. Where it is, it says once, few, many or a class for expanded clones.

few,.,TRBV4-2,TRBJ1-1,TGTGCCAGCATGTGGGACCGGAACACTGAAGCTTTCTTT,CASMWDRNTEAFF
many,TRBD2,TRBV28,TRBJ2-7,TGTGCCAGCAGTTTAGCGGGAGGGCCTTTTCACGAGCAGTACTTC,CASSLAGGPFHEQYF
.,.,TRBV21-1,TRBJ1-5,TGTGCCAGCAGCAAAGAAACAGAGACCAGCAATCAGCCCCAGCATTTT,CASSKETETSNQPQHF
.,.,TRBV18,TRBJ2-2,TGTGCCAGCTCGAACGGGGAGCTGTTTTTT,CASSNGELFF
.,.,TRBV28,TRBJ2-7,TGTGCCAGCAGTTCACCGCAGGGGGGGCAGTACTTC,CASSSPQGGQYF
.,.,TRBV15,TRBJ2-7,TGTGCCACCGGCTTTGACAGACTCTACGAGCAGTACTTC,CATGFDRLYEQYF
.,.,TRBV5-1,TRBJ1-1,TGCGCCAGCAGCATCGATGGTCTCACTGAAGCTTTCTTT,CASSIDGLTEAFF
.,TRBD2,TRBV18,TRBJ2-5,TGTGCCAGCTCACCACTAGCGGGAGCTTTGGAAGAGACCCAGTACTTC,CASSPLAGALEETQYF
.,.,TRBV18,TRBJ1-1,TGTGCCAGCTCACCACAAAACCACAGGATCTCGGGCACTGAAGCTTTCTTT,CASSPQNHRISGTEAFF
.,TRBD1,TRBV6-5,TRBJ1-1,TGTGCCAGCAGTTACTCTCGACAGGGTCACACTGAAGCTTTCTTT,CASSYSRQGHTEAFF
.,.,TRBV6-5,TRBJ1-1,TGTGCCAGCAGTTACAGGGGTAACACTGAAGCTTTCTTT,CASSYRGNTEAFF
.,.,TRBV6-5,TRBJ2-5,TGTGCCAGCAGTTACTCGGCCAGGGGCTTAAGAGAGACCCAGTACTTC,CASSYSARGLRETQYF